The clone carrying this T cell receptor beta chain was detected ten times or more. The ends were cut back, 7 bases at V and 4 bases at J, with 11 bases in the middle. Germline CDR1 is SQVTM and CDR2 is ANQGSEA. The CDR3 loop spans 12 amino acids. MiXCR, applied by TCRdb to the 5' RACE reads, yields one record per CDR3 protein. Of fewer than 450,000 distinct CDR3 sequences in the sample, about 28% are singletons; the top ten hold 6.1%. The sample comes from a study of identical twins' blood T cells. The chain joins TRBV29-1 to TRBJ1-3; D unresolved. The specimen sequenced was PBMCs. The receptor's source is a woman aged 18-49 years in good health. The CDR3: CSAGGLGNTIYF. The CDR3 DNA is TGCAGCGCTGGAGGGCTGGGAAACACCATATATTTT.